This T cell receptor (beta chain) was identified during a study of vaccination and CD4 T cells after COVID-19. Study-wide background: Blood was drawn a median around 66 days post second dose, range 14 to 241. Study-wide results and limits: Looking at convalescent patients, 304 of their 307 vaccine-specific clones were spike mono-reactive.

Sequenced with the Oncomine TCR Beta short-read assay was DNA taken from cultured CD4+ T cells. TCRdb redid the calling of the PCR reads with MiXCR, one entry per CDR3 protein. The profile shows almost 15,000 distinct CDR3 sequences, about 31% of them singletons. As for treatment: approximately 10-day PBMC culture with coronavirus spike peptide pools or control peptides (ViraFEST assay). Once peptide pools had expanded antigen-specific T cells, ViraFEST sequenced TCRs. It was after roughly nine days of culture that CD4+ T cells were isolated by negative selection. A note on this clonotype: The antigen remains unidentified.

The CDR3 has 14 residues. The V gene lost 3 bases and the J gene lost 6 bases, with 14 bases spanning the gap. The germline V gene encodes CDR1 DFQATT and CDR2 SNEGSKA (reference sequence). Sequenced input: cultured CD4+ T cells from blood. The clonotype was recovered from a human donor with COVID-19. The chain has TRBV20-1 and TRBJ2-2; D ambiguous. The CDR3 DNA follows: TGCAGTGCTAGGGATTACAGATCTCCCGGGGAGCTGTTTTTT. This gives the protein CSARDYRSPGELFF.